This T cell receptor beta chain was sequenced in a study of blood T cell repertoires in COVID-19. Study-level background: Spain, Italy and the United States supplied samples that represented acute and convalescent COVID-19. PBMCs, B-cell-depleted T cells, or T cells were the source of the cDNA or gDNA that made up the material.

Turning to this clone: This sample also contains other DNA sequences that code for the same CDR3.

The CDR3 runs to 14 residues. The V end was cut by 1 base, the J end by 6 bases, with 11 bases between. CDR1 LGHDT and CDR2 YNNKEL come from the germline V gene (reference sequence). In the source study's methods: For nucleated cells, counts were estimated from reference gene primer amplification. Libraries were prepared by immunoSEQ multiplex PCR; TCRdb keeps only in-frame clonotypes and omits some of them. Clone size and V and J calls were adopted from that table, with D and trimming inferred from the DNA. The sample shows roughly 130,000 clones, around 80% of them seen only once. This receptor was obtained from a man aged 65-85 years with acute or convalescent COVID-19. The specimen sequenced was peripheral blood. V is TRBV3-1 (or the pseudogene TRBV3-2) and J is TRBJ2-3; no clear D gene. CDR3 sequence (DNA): TGTGCCAGCAGCCAAGTTCTAGGTGGGGATACGCAGTATTTT. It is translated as CASSQVLGGDTQYF.